The 3 T cell receptor beta chains given below trace back to one sample, sequenced in a study of shared clonotypes between healthy human individuals. TCRdb's copy holds only in-frame clones and misses some; the assay was immunoSEQ multiplex PCR. The sample consists of roughly 500,000 clones, about 96% of them appearing once. What was sequenced was naive CD4+ T cells sorted from blood. Subset here: CD45RA+ positively selected. Source of these receptors: a woman in her thirties in good health.

The V and J genes are TRBV10-3 and TRBJ1-5; D is undetermined. CDR3 length equals 12 residues. V was cut by 3 bases and J by 5 bases, with 5 bases left in between. Germline V gene lookup returns CDR1 ENHRY and CDR2 SYGVKD. The CDR3 loop reads CAISDGYQPQHF. CDR3 sequence (DNA): TGTGCCATCAGTGACGGGTATCAGCCCCAGCATTTT.

The CDR3 reads CASSLPARGGGYTF. The CDR3 DNA is TGTGCCAGCAGCTTGCCCGCCAGGGGTGGTGGCTACACCTTC. The gene calls are TRBV5-4 and TRBJ1-2, with D possibly being TRBD1 (6 bases). Germline V CDR1 and CDR2: SGHNT, YYREEE (reference sequence). The V end was cut by 1 base, the J end by 7 bases, with 14 bases between. CDR3 size: 14 residues.

This chain uses TRBV28 with TRBJ1-2, with 9 bases lining up with TRBD1. The CDR3 totals 15 residues. Germline V gene data show CDR1 as MDHEN and CDR2 as SYDVKM. The V segment lost 2 bases and the J segment 8 bases; nucleotides outside the gene matches: 9. CDR3 bases: TGTGCCAGCAGTTTAACCACCGGGACAGGGAACGGCTACACCTTC. It translates to CASSLTTGTGNGYTF.